These 31 T cell receptor beta chains came from one sample sequenced in a study of vaccination effects on CD4 cells after COVID-19 (dated by TCRdb to between 2021 and 2024). Library preparation employed the immunoSEQ multiplex PCR assay. What TCRdb holds here is the immuneACCESS table cut down to in-frame rearrangements. Part of the clones is not present; checked against another copy, under half of the missing clones reflect an unresolved V gene, and the others are unexplained. Counted in this sample were more than 30,000 clones; roughly two thirds of them appeared once. The ten most abundant clones make up approximately 29% of the sample. No antigens are known for them. The ViraFEST assay stimulated PBMC with viral peptide pools and then used TCR sequencing to identify antigen-specific CD4+ T cell clonotypes by expansion. After more than 9 days of culture, CD4+ T cells were isolated with the EasySep CD4+ T cell isolation kit.

The starting material was CD4+ T cells from PBMCs cultured with HCoV-229E spike peptides, obtained before COVID-19 vaccination. In light of the paper, this sample's cell subset or site label describes: HCoV-229E spike overlapping peptide pool stimulation. These receptors were obtained from a human donor who received a COVID-19 vaccine.

In the case of this clone: A junction boundary mismatches the germline segment, possibly from a read error. The chain combines TRBV2 with TRBJ1-5; D might be TRBD1 (5 bases). The CDR3 is 15 amino acids. The germline V gene encodes CDR1 SNHLY and CDR2 FYNNEI. For the CDR3, the DNA is TGTACCAGCAGTGAATGGGGGGTTTTAGGTCAGCCCCAGCATTTT. Encoded protein: CTSSEWGVLGQPQHF.

V is TRBV24-1 and J is TRBJ2-3; tentative D call: TRBD2 (5 bases). The CDR3 contains 16 residues. The V end was cut by 4 bases, the J end by 4 bases, with 17 bases between. Germline-derived CDR1 and CDR2 are KGHDR and SFDVKD. The CDR3 protein is CATSDGGSFPADTQYF. In DNA form, the CDR3 reads TGTGCCACCAGTGACGGTGGGAGTTTCCCGGCAGATACGCAGTATTTT.

The rearrangement links TRBV18 to TRBJ1-5, with D uncertain. The V gene's germline CDR1 is KGHSH and CDR2 LQKENI. The germline V and J ends were trimmed by 4 bases and 0 bases, with 7 bases remaining between them. This CDR3 has 14 amino acids. The CDR3 is CASSLASSNQPQHF. As DNA, the CDR3 is TGTGCCAGCTCACTAGCCAGTAGCAATCAGCCCCAGCATTTT.

This chain links TRBV7-9 with TRBJ1-4; 9 nucleotides align to TRBD1. CDR1 and CDR2 from the germline V gene are SEHNR and FQNEAQ (reference sequence). The CDR3 is 16 amino acids. The trim removed 5 bases at V and 7 bases at J, leaving 11 bases unmatched. DNA for the CDR3: TGTGCCAGCAGCCTCCGGCACAGGGGGCGGCGTGAAAAACTGTTTTTT. The encoded protein is CASSLRHRGRREKLFF.

This clone was seen just once. The rearrangement links TRBV30 to TRBJ1-1, with D perhaps matching TRBD1 (5 bases). V was pared by 3 bases and J by 10 bases, with 24 bases between. This CDR3 region has 15 residues. Germline V gene lookup returns CDR1 GTSNPN and CDR2 SVGIG (reference sequence). The CDR3: CAWRPQPGGASGAFF. The CDR3 nucleotides are TGTGCCTGGAGGCCACAACCCGGCGGGGCCTCGGGAGCTTTCTTT.

This chain connects TRBV6-5 to TRBJ1-2; possibly TRBD1 for D (5 bases). Germline loops: CDR1 MNHEY, CDR2 SVGAGI. The CDR3 extends over 14 amino acids. V lost 8 bases and J 0 bases, leaving 13 bases between the germline ends. The CDR3 loop is CASGRDGTNYGYTF. The CDR3 DNA reads as TGTGCCAGCGGTCGGGACGGGACTAACTATGGCTACACCTTC.

The J gene is TRBJ2-3, the V gene TRBV28, with TRBD2 matching over 8 bases. V was pared by 6 bases and J by 5 bases, with 13 bases of the junction left unmatched. The CDR3 is 16 residues long. CDR1 MDHEN and CDR2 SYDVKM come from the germline V gene. The CDR3, as DNA: TGTGCCAGCAGCCCGAGTTTGAGCGGGAGAGGAGATACGCAGTATTTT. Translation: CASSPSLSGRGDTQYF.

This chain links TRBV28 with TRBJ1-6; TRBD1 matches 7 bases. Germline-derived CDR1 and CDR2 are MDHEN and SYDVKM. CDR3 size: 16 residues. J gave up 4 bases and V 5 bases, and 8 bases lay outside the gene matches. CDR3 nucleotides: TGTGCCAGCAGTCCCACAACAGGGGTGTATAATTCACCCCTCCACTTT. The encoded protein is CASSPTTGVYNSPLHF.

The chain combines TRBV30 with TRBJ2-1; D uncertain. Germline V CDR1 and CDR2: GTSNPN, SVGIG (reference sequence). With 2 bases removed from V and 6 bases from J, the gap between germline ends came to 8 bases. This CDR3 has 12 amino acids. CDR3 sequence (DNA): TGTGCCTGGAGTCTCACTGGCAATGAGCAGTTCTTC. It translates to CAWSLTGNEQFF. The whole variable domain, remainder taken from reference TRBV30 and TRBJ2-1, is SQTIHQWPATLVQPVGSPLSLECTVEGTSNPNLYWYRQAAGRGLQLLFYSVGIGQISSEVPQNLSASRPQDRQFILSSKKLLLSDSGFYLCAWSLTGNEQFFGPGTRLTVL.

This clone was seen a few times. V is TRBV28 and J is TRBJ1-2; D remains unclear. The CDR3 sequence is 12 residues long. The ends were cut back, 2 bases at V and 8 bases at J, with 9 bases in the middle. Germline CDR1 and CDR2: MDHEN and SYDVKM. CDR3 residues: CASSLRGYGYTF. The CDR3 DNA reads TGTGCCAGCAGTTTACGGGGATACGGCTACACCTTC.

The chain joins TRBV30 to TRBJ1-5; weak D call: TRBD1 (5 bases). In germline, CDR1 is GTSNPN, CDR2 SVGIG (reference sequence). This CDR3 contains 12 residues. Trimming cost V 5 bases and J 3 bases, with 8 bases left between them. The CDR3 reads CAWAGHNQPQHF. CDR3 sequence (DNA): TGTGCCTGGGCAGGGCACAATCAGCCCCAGCATTTT. Full variable domain (outside the CDR3, taken from reference TRBV30 and TRBJ1-5): SQTIHQWPATLVQPVGSPLSLECTVEGTSNPNLYWYRQAAGRGLQLLFYSVGIGQISSEVPQNLSASRPQDRQFILSSKKLLLSDSGFYLCAWAGHNQPQHFGDGTRLSIL.

The rearrangement links TRBV27 to TRBJ2-2; D gene unclear. Germline V lookup: CDR1 MNHEY, CDR2 SMNVEV (reference sequence). The germline V and J ends were trimmed by 3 bases and 6 bases, with 14 bases remaining between them. The CDR3 is made up of 15 amino acids. As DNA, the CDR3 is TGTGCCAGCAGTTTGCTTTCCCCACGATCCGGGGAGCTGTTTTTT. It specifies CASSLLSPRSGELFF.

This clone was detected a few times. J is TRBJ1-4 and V is TRBV11-2, with 7 positions matching TRBD1. Germline V gene lookup returns CDR1 SGHAT and CDR2 FQNNGV. The CDR3 has 15 amino acids. V was pared by 5 bases and J by 8 bases, with 11 bases of the junction left unmatched. The CDR3 loop is CASSPRTGIQEKLFF. CDR3 DNA sequence: TGTGCCAGCAGCCCCAGGACAGGCATACAGGAAAAACTGTTTTTT.

The genes are TRBV24-1 and TRBJ2-5, with TRBD2 as a possible D gene (6 bases). The CDR3 runs to 13 residues. V lost 4 bases and J 4 bases, leaving 9 bases between the germline ends. CDR1 is KGHDR and CDR2 is SFDVKD in the germline V gene. The CDR3 sequence is CATSDPGGETQYF. The DNA for the CDR3 is TGTGCCACCAGTGACCCCGGGGGAGAGACCCAGTACTTC.

This clone occurred a few times. The CDR3 coding sequence is TGCGCCAGCAGCTTGGATCGGTCCGAAAATAATTCACCCCTCCACTTT. Translated, it gives CASSLDRSENNSPLHF. The V gene is TRBV5-1, the J gene TRBJ1-6; D remains unclear. CDR3 size: 16 residues. V lost 0 bases and J 5 bases, leaving 12 bases between the germline ends. Germline V gene lookup returns CDR1 SGHRS and CDR2 YFSETQ.

This chain connects TRBV5-5 to TRBJ2-3; 7 positions agree with TRBD1. This CDR3 has 14 amino acids. Unmatched junction bases numbered 4, after V lost 4 bases and J lost 2 bases. Per the germline V gene, CDR1 is SGHKS and CDR2 is YYEKEE (reference sequence). DNA of the CDR3: TGTGCCAGCAGCCCGACAGGGAACACAGATACGCAGTATTTT. This encodes CASSPTGNTDTQYF.

The V gene is TRBV19, the J gene TRBJ1-2, with 8 positions matching TRBD1. Germline V gene lookup returns CDR1 LNHDA and CDR2 SQIVND (reference sequence). With V trimmed by 5 bases and J by 5 bases, 7 bases remained unmatched. There are 14 residues in the CDR3. CDR3 sequence: CASSRGQGAYGYTF. CDR3 in DNA: TGTGCCAGTAGTCGGGGGCAGGGGGCTTATGGCTACACCTTC.

The V call is TRBV6-1, the J call TRBJ1-4, with TRBD1 matching over 9 bases. V shed 1 base, J shed 8 bases, and the junction held 8 bases outside the gene matches. In germline, CDR1 is MNHNS, CDR2 SASEGT. The CDR3 runs to 16 residues. DNA of the CDR3: TGTGCCAGCAGTGAAGGGGAAGGGACAGGGATCGAAAAACTGTTTTTT. This gives the protein CASSEGEGTGIEKLFF.

CDR3 sequence reads: CASSERGQYNSPLHF. The CDR3 DNA sequence: TGTGCCAGCAGTGAAAGGGGTCAGTATAATTCACCCCTCCACTTT. The rearrangement uses TRBV6-1 and TRBJ1-6, with D perhaps matching TRBD1 (5 bases). V dropped 2 bases and J dropped 4 bases, with 9 bases sitting between them. This CDR3 region has 15 residues. CDR1 and CDR2 (germline): MNHNS, SASEGT.

The rearrangement joins TRBV2 to TRBJ1-1, with a tentative D call TRBD1 (5 bases). V was cut by 4 bases and J by 1 base, with 10 bases left in between. CDR3 length: 14 amino acids. The germline V gene has CDR1 SNHLY and CDR2 FYNNEI. CDR3 amino acids: CASSGRDRNTEAFF. In DNA form, the CDR3 reads TGTGCCAGCAGTGGGCGTGACAGGAACACTGAAGCTTTCTTT.

The chain links TRBV29-1 to TRBJ1-4, with D perhaps TRBD1 (5 bases). V gave up 7 bases and J gave up 8 bases, with 17 bases separating them. The length of the CDR3 is 13 residues. Germline lookup yields CDR1 SQVTM and CDR2 ANQGSEA. The CDR3: CSGSAGPYEKLFF. The CDR3 bases are TGCAGCGGCTCAGCGGGACCCTACGAAAAACTGTTTTTT.

This clone was seen more than once but under ten times. The chain combines TRBV4-2 with TRBJ1-5, with a possible D match to TRBD1 (6 bases). The germline V and J ends were trimmed by 0 bases and 7 bases, with 10 bases remaining between them. Germline CDR1 LGHNA, CDR2 YNFKEQ. This CDR3 contains 14 residues. CDR3 nucleotide sequence: TGTGCCAGCAGCCAAGACGAGGGGACACAGCCCCAGCATTTT. Its protein product is CASSQDEGTQPQHF.

The chain combines TRBV5-6 with TRBJ1-5; D is unclear. Trimming left V 0 bases short and J 7 bases short, with 5 bases between. CDR1 is SGHDT, CDR2 YYEEEE, per germline. The CDR3 spans 12 residues. CDR3 sequence: CASSLAQQPQHF. The DNA for the CDR3 is TGTGCCAGCAGCTTGGCCCAGCAGCCCCAGCATTTT. Filled out from reference TRBV5-6 and TRBJ1-5, the complete variable domain reads DAGVTQSPTHLIKTRGQQVTLRCSPKSGHDTVSWYQQALGQGPQFIFQYYEEEERQRGNFPDRFSGHQFPNYSSELNVNALLLGDSALYLCASSLAQQPQHFGDGTRLSIL.

The genes are TRBV7-2 and TRBJ2-7; TRBD2 might be the D (7 bases). This CDR3 region has 15 residues. Deletions cut 4 bases from V and 3 bases from J, with 16 bases between. Germline CDR1 is SGHTA and CDR2 is FQGNSA. The CDR3 region is CASSWGRGGNYEQYF. The CDR3 region has the DNA TGTGCCAGCAGCTGGGGGAGGGGGGGCAACTACGAGCAGTACTTC.

The chain joins TRBV3-1 (or the pseudogene TRBV3-2) to TRBJ2-7; TRBD2 might be the D (7 bases). The CDR3 length is 15 residues. Germline lookup yields CDR1 LGHDT and CDR2 YNNKEL (reference sequence). Trimming stripped 6 bases from V and 7 bases from J, with 22 bases between. The CDR3 region is CASRRSIRGASEQYF. The CDR3 region has the DNA TGTGCCAGCAGACGGTCGATTCGGGGGGCAAGTGAGCAGTACTTC.

The sample holds a few counts of this clone. The chain carries TRBV30 and TRBJ1-1; the match to TRBD1 covers 8 bases. The CDR3 contains 14 residues. J was trimmed by 1 base and V by 4 bases; bases with no gene match: 5. In germline, CDR1 is GTSNPN, CDR2 SVGIG (reference sequence). CDR3 protein: CAWNNGQGNTEAFF. DNA of the CDR3: TGTGCCTGGAATAACGGACAGGGGAACACTGAAGCTTTCTTT.

The rearrangement uses TRBV10-3 and TRBJ2-2, with 11 bases matching TRBD2. The CDR3 extends over 14 amino acids. After removal of 10 bases from V and 5 bases from J, the junction contained 6 bases not matched to a gene. Germline assignment: CDR1 ENHRY and CDR2 SYGVKD. CDR3 coding DNA: TGTGCCACCGGCGGGACTAGCGGAACCGGGGAGCTGTTTTTT. Translation: CATGGTSGTGELFF.

V is TRBV12-3 or TRBV12-4 and J is TRBJ2-7; D not certain. This CDR3 is built from 11 residues. Trimming shortened V by 5 bases and J by 2 bases, and 4 bases separated the two germline ends. The CDR3 sequence: CASSIAYEQYF. CDR3 bases: TGTGCCAGCAGTATCGCCTACGAGCAGTACTTC.

This clone was counted only a few times. This chain uses TRBV5-1 with TRBJ2-1; D perhaps matches TRBD1 (5 bases). CDR1 is SGHRS, CDR2 YFSETQ, per germline. V was trimmed by 4 bases and J by 0 bases, leaving 14 bases between them. The CDR3 extends over 16 amino acids. This chain's CDR3 is CASSTRQSISYNEQFF. The CDR3 DNA reads as TGCGCCAGCAGCACGCGACAGTCGATCTCCTACAATGAGCAGTTCTTC.

The chain uses TRBV7-9 and TRBJ1-1; a weak D match, TRBD1 (5 bases). Between the trimmed V and J ends, which lost 4 bases and 4 bases, there was a span of 16 bases. The CDR3 runs to 15 residues. CDR1 and CDR2 from the germline V gene are SEHNR and FQNEAQ (reference sequence). CDR3 DNA: TGTGCCAGCAGCTACCTCCGGGGACGGGGCACTGAAGCTTTCTTT. Translation: CASSYLRGRGTEAFF.

The V gene is TRBV13, the J gene TRBJ1-1; D call uncertain. V shed 5 bases and J shed 0 bases, with 7 bases lying between them. The CDR3 loop spans 13 amino acids. In germline, CDR1 is PRHDT, CDR2 FYEKMQ (reference sequence). The CDR3 region is CASSHYMNTEAFF. The CDR3 nucleotides read TGTGCCAGCAGCCACTACATGAACACTGAAGCTTTCTTT. Full variable domain (outside the CDR3, taken from reference TRBV13 and TRBJ1-1): AAGVIQSPRHLIKEKRETATLKCYPIPRHDTVYWYQQGPGQDPQFLISFYEKMQSDKGSIPDRFSAQQFSDYHSELNMSSLELGDSALYFCASSHYMNTEAFFGQGTRLTVV.